The clone carrying this TCR beta chain was seen many times. Its target is unknown. Trimming took 2 bases from V and 6 from J; bases not matched to a gene: 4. CDR3 length: 14 residues. The data stem from a study of early T cells in non-severe SARS-CoV-2 infection. Study-wide context: Sequenced material consisted of bulk RNA (from unsorted whole blood), and chains were unpaired. Findings and caveats of the study: Using VDJdb, the matching emphasized anti-spike CD8 responses while missing private and CD4 specificities.

Attachment of unique molecular identifiers to individual cDNA molecules was performed. MiXCR was run by TCRdb on the 5' RACE reads, yielding one entry per CDR3 protein. The sample lists about 110,000 distinct CDR3 sequences, roughly 11% occurring once. The chain is built from TRBV12-3 or TRBV12-4 and TRBJ1-5, with TRBD1 matching 7 bases. The sequenced material came from whole blood. This TCR came from an adult who was a healthcare worker with PCR-confirmed SARS-CoV-2 infection or an uninfected control (not recorded which). CDR3 amino acids: CASSLRTGVQPQHF. The CDR3 nucleotides are TGTGCCAGCAGTTTAAGGACAGGAGTTCAGCCCCAGCATTTT.